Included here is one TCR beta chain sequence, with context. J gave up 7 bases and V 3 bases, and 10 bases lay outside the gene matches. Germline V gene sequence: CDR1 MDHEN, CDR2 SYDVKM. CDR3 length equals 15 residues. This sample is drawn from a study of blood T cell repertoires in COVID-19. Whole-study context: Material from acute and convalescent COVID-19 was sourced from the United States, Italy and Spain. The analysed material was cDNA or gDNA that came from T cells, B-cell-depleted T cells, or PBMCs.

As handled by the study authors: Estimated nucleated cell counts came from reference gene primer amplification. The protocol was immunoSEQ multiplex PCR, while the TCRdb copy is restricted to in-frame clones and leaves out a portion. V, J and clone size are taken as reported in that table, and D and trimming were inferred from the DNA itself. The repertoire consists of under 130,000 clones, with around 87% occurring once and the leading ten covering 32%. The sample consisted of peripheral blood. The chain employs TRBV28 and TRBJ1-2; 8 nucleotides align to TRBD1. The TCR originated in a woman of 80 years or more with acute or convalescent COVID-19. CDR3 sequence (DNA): TGTGCCAGCAGTTTCAAGGACAGGGAATTTTTTGGCTACACCTTC. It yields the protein CASSFKDREFFGYTF.